Following are 8 T cell receptor beta chains from one sample sequenced in a study of glioma-infiltrating T cells. The iRepertoire nested amplicon-rescue multiplex PCR amplified TCR alpha and beta CDR3s from RNA. One entry per CDR3 protein results from TCRdb running MiXCR on the multiplex PCR reads. The data show some 150,000 distinct CDR3 sequences, about 39% seen once. Sequenced input: glioma tissue, nonneoplastic brain tissue, or PBMCs (not recorded which). Every receptor here comes from a human donor with low-grade glioma or glioblastoma, undergoing nonglioma brain surgery, or in good health (not recorded which).

This clonotype was detected only a few times. The V call is TRBV10-3, the J call TRBJ2-5, with D perhaps assigned TRBD1 or TRBD2 (5 bases each). This CDR3 contains 15 residues. Germline V gene sequence: CDR1 ENHRY, CDR2 SYGVKD. V was trimmed by 5 bases and J by 1 base, leaving 14 bases between them. CDR3 sequence reads: CAISSPRDGQETQYF. The DNA of the CDR3 is TGTGCCATCAGTTCCCCCCGGGACGGCCAAGAGACCCAGTACTTC.

A word on this clonotype: The conserved phenylalanine or tryptophan is not found at the CDR3 terminus, so this likely reflects a read error. V gene TRBV6-1 combines with J gene TRBJ1-1; no clear D gene. Germline V gene data show CDR1 as MNHNS and CDR2 as SASEGT. CDR3 length: 14 residues. Deletions cut 4 bases from V and 0 bases from J, with 9 bases between. CDR3 amino acids: CASSVLGLNTEAFL. The CDR3, as DNA: TGTGCCAGCAGTGTTCTCGGCTTGAACACTGAAGCTTTCCTT.

The chain has TRBV20-1 and TRBJ2-5; possibly TRBD1 or TRBD2 for D (5 bases each). The germline V and J ends were trimmed by 4 bases and 7 bases, with 16 bases remaining between them. The germline V gene has CDR1 DFQATT and CDR2 SNEGSKA (reference sequence). The CDR3 consists of 13 residues. CDR3 protein: CSATGTADRTQYF. For the CDR3, the DNA is TGCAGTGCTACCGGGACCGCCGATAGGACCCAGTACTTC.

V and J are TRBV7-9 and TRBJ1-2; 7 nucleotides align to TRBD1. V was pared by 4 bases and J by 14 bases, with 4 bases of the junction left unmatched. Germline V CDR1 and CDR2: SEHNR, FQNEAQ (reference sequence). The CDR3 is made up of 10 amino acids. The DNA for the CDR3 is TGTGCCAGCAGCTCCGACAGGGTTACCTTC. Translating gives CASSSDRVTF.

Regarding this clonotype: One junction end disagrees with the germline gene, perhaps due to a read error. V is TRBV6-5 and J is TRBJ2-7; 9 bases align to TRBD1. This CDR3 has 13 residues. Germline CDR1 is MNHEY and CDR2 is SVGAGI. As DNA, the CDR3 is TGTGCCACCAGTATGGGACAGGGCTACGAGCAGTACTTC. The encoded protein is CATSMGQGYEQYF.

Here the CDR3 reads CASSLAVSMNTEAFF. As DNA, the CDR3 is TGTGCCAGCAGCTTGGCCGTCAGCATGAACACTGAAGCTTTCTTT. The chain employs TRBV5-6 and TRBJ1-1; D is ambiguous. This CDR3 region has 15 residues. CDR1 and CDR2 (germline): SGHDT, YYEEEE. Trimming stripped 0 bases from V and 0 bases from J, with 9 bases between.

This CDR3 reads CASSQGTNSGNTIYF. The CDR3 DNA reads TGTGCCAGCAGTCAAGGGACTAACTCTGGAAACACCATATATTTT. The chain combines TRBV12-3 or TRBV12-4 with TRBJ1-3; maybe TRBD1 (5 bases). The V gene lost 5 bases and the J gene lost 0 bases, with 11 bases spanning the gap. The CDR3 length is 15 residues.

The genes are TRBV15 and TRBJ1-5; a possible D gene is TRBD1 (5 bases). V lost 7 bases and J lost 5, with 15 bases in between. This CDR3 has 14 amino acids. Germline-derived CDR1 and CDR2 are LNHNV and YYDKDF (reference sequence). CDR3 coding DNA: TGTGCCACCACCCTTTCTCTAGGGGATCAGCCCCAGCATTTT. Its protein product is CATTLSLGDQPQHF.